The 17 T cell receptor beta chains presented below share a single source sample, sequenced in a study of CD8+ T cells in alopecia areata. Sequencing relied on a cDNA template that was reverse transcribed from extracted RNA. Clones were sequenced by immunoSEQ multiplex PCR, and TCRdb holds only the in-frame ones, with some missing. This sample carries 140,000 to 150,000 clones, about 47% of them seen once, and the ten largest clones take roughly 0.9%. Here the sequenced sample was CD4+ T cells sorted from blood, taken at week 0. All receptors come from a human donor with alopecia areata.

The V gene is TRBV28, the J gene TRBJ1-5, with D possibly matching TRBD1 (6 bases). V shed 5 bases and J shed 10 bases, with 18 bases lying between them. Germline CDR1 and CDR2: MDHEN and SYDVKM. The CDR3 is 14 amino acids. The CDR3 coding sequence is TGTGCCAGCAGTCCGACAGCCGGGACAATCCCCCAGCATTTT. Protein: CASSPTAGTIPQHF.

The chain uses TRBV5-6 and TRBJ2-2; D gene uncertain. This CDR3 is 12 amino acids long. The V gene's germline CDR1 is SGHDT and CDR2 YYEEEE. The ends were cut back, 0 bases at V and 7 bases at J, with 4 bases in the middle. This CDR3 is CASSLVFGELFF. The CDR3 nucleotides are TGTGCCAGCAGCTTGGTTTTCGGGGAGCTGTTTTTT.

This clone has a count of ten or more. This rearrangement joins TRBV29-1 to TRBJ2-3, with a possible D match to TRBD2 (5 bases). The germline V gene encodes CDR1 SQVTM and CDR2 ANQGSEA. The CDR3 runs to 14 residues. V lost 2 bases, J lost 4 bases, and 13 bases lay in between. CDR3 DNA: TGCAGCGTTGAAAAGGCCCTAGCAGCAGATACGCAGTATTTT. Its protein is CSVEKALAADTQYF.

This chain connects TRBV29-1 to TRBJ2-1; 7 bases match TRBD1. Germline CDR1 is SQVTM and CDR2 is ANQGSEA. V dropped 7 bases and J dropped 13; count of bases not matched to a gene: 4. The CDR3 length is 9 residues. The CDR3 nucleotides are TGCAGCGCAGGGGGAGCCCAGTTCTTC. This translates into CSAGGAQFF.

The chain joins TRBV29-1 to TRBJ2-3; perhaps TRBD2 as D (5 bases). CDR3 length: 13 amino acids. Between the trimmed V and J ends, which lost 4 bases and 1 base, there was a span of 9 bases. The germline gives CDR1 SQVTM, CDR2 ANQGSEA. The CDR3 loop is CSVVVGGTDTQYF. The CDR3 DNA reads as TGCAGCGTTGTGGTCGGGGGCACAGATACGCAGTATTTT.

The chain has TRBV30 and TRBJ1-4; D unresolved. Deletions cut 5 bases from V and 4 bases from J, with 11 bases between. The CDR3 covers 13 residues. Germline CDR1 is GTSNPN and CDR2 is SVGIG (reference sequence). The CDR3 sequence is CAWQENLNEKLFF. The CDR3 DNA reads TGTGCCTGGCAGGAGAACCTTAATGAAAAACTGTTTTTT.

The chain is built from TRBV28 and TRBJ1-2; 8 nucleotides align to TRBD1. Germline V gene sequence: CDR1 MDHEN, CDR2 SYDVKM. V dropped 5 bases and J dropped 6; count of bases not matched to a gene: 5. This CDR3 is built from 13 residues. CDR3 coding DNA: TGTGCCAGCAGTCGTACAGGGGGGGATGGCTACACCTTC. Encoded protein: CASSRTGGDGYTF.

This clone was detected a few times. The rearrangement links TRBV7-9 to TRBJ1-4; D gene uncertain. CDR3 length equals 15 residues. Germline-derived CDR1 and CDR2 are SEHNR and FQNEAQ (reference sequence). Trimming stripped 3 bases from V and 0 bases from J, with 8 bases between. The CDR3 loop is CASSFQQPTNEKLFF. For the CDR3, the DNA is TGTGCCAGCAGCTTTCAACAGCCAACTAATGAAAAACTGTTTTTT. The whole variable domain, filled in from reference TRBV7-9 and TRBJ1-4, reads DTGVSQNPRHKITKRGQNVTFRCDPISEHNRLYWYRQTLGQGPEFLTYFQNEAQLEKSRLLSDRFSAERPKGSFSTLEIQRTEQGDSAMYLCASSFQQPTNEKLFFGSGTQLSVL.

The chain uses TRBV6-1 and TRBJ2-7; TRBD2 agrees at 9 bases. CDR3 size: 14 residues. Per the germline V gene, CDR1 is MNHNS and CDR2 is SASEGT. V gave up 7 bases and J gave up 3 bases; unmatched junction bases: 7. The CDR3 is CASTLAGRNYEQYF. The CDR3 region has the DNA TGTGCCAGCACACTAGCGGGTAGGAACTACGAGCAGTACTTC.

This clone has more than one count but fewer than ten. The V and J genes are TRBV7-2 and TRBJ2-3; unclear D gene. V lost 7 bases and J 4 bases, leaving 12 bases between the germline ends. In germline, CDR1 is SGHTA, CDR2 FQGNSA. The CDR3 spans 13 residues. CDR3 sequence: CASTLTESDTQYF. The CDR3, as DNA: TGTGCCAGCACCCTAACTGAATCAGATACGCAGTATTTT.

In regard to this clone: The junction departs from germline at one end; a sequencing error may be responsible. This sequence joins TRBV10-3 and TRBJ2-7, with 10 bases aligning to TRBD1. This CDR3 has 11 amino acids. Germline CDR1 ENHRY, CDR2 SYGVKD. The CDR3 is CAISGDRGVHF. The CDR3 coding sequence is TGTGCCATCAGTGGGGACAGGGGAGTGCACTTC.

The chain links TRBV7-8 to TRBJ1-5; a weak D match, TRBD1 (5 bases). In germline, CDR1 is SGHVS, CDR2 FQNEAQ. The CDR3 loop spans 15 amino acids. Trimming pared 5 bases from V and 5 bases from J, leaving 16 bases between. The CDR3 sequence is CASSVRQLQDQPQHF. CDR3 nucleotides: TGTGCCAGCAGCGTTAGACAGCTACAAGATCAGCCCCAGCATTTT. Full variable domain (missing parts from reference TRBV7-8 and TRBJ1-5): GAGVSQSPRYKVAKRGQDVALRCDPISGHVSLFWYQQALGQGPEFLTYFQNEAQLDKSGLPSDRFFAERPEGSVSTLKIQRTQQEDSAVYLCASSVRQLQDQPQHFGDGTRLSIL.

In this sample, this clone turned up a few times. The chain couples TRBV7-2 to TRBJ2-2, with TRBD2 identical over 9 bases. CDR3 length equals 16 residues. Germline-derived CDR1 and CDR2 are SGHTA and FQGNSA. V was clipped by 5 bases and J by 4 bases; unmatched bases: 8. The CDR3 spells CASSQSLAGRTGELFF. CDR3 DNA: TGTGCCAGCAGCCAATCTCTAGCGGGACGCACCGGGGAGCTGTTTTTT.

Only a few counts were recorded for this clone. The CDR3 loop reads CSARDRGEQYF. The CDR3 nucleotides are TGCAGTGCTAGAGATCGTGGCGAGCAGTACTTC. The gene calls are TRBV20-1 and TRBJ2-7; D call uncertain. V shed 0 bases and J shed 6 bases, with 6 bases lying between them. CDR1 is DFQATT and CDR2 is SNEGSKA in the germline V gene (reference sequence). The CDR3 covers 11 residues.

This clone was counted between two and nine times. This sequence joins TRBV29-1 and TRBJ2-1, with 7 nucleotides matching TRBD2. The germline CDR1 and CDR2 sequences are SQVTM and ANQGSEA. V lost 2 bases to trimming and J lost 10 bases; unmatched junction nucleotides: 11. The CDR3 has 14 amino acids. The DNA of the CDR3 is TGCAGCGTTGAAAATTCCAATGTGGGGGGGGAGCAGTTCTTC. It codes for CSVENSNVGGEQFF.

The chain is built from TRBV5-4 and TRBJ1-5; TRBD1 matches at 12 bases. There are 15 residues in the CDR3. V lost 4 bases and J lost 5; bases outside the gene matches: 4. Germline V gene lookup returns CDR1 SGHNT and CDR2 YYREEE (reference sequence). The CDR3, as DNA: TGTGCCAGCAGCCCGGGACAGGGGGCCCATCAGCCCCAGCATTTT. Its protein product is CASSPGQGAHQPQHF.

This clone was recorded a few times. The V call is TRBV29-1, the J call TRBJ2-2; no clear D. Looked up from germline, CDR1 is SQVTM and CDR2 is ANQGSEA. This CDR3 is built from 15 residues. Between the trimmed V and J ends, which lost 1 base and 6 bases, there was a span of 15 bases. This chain's CDR3 is CSVEGQRLGPGELFF. The CDR3 DNA follows: TGCAGCGTTGAAGGACAACGGCTCGGTCCCGGGGAGCTGTTTTTT.